The 6 T cell receptor beta chains in this list originate from one sample, sequenced in a study of blood T cell repertoires in COVID-19. Clones were sequenced by immunoSEQ multiplex PCR, and TCRdb holds only the in-frame ones, with some missing. This sample carries approximately 280,000 clones, around nine tenths of them seen once, and the ten largest clones take 6.5% to 8%. The sample was peripheral blood. These receptors all stem from a woman aged 25 to 45 with COVID-19, enrolled during active disease.

The chain joins TRBV28 to TRBJ2-2; D gene uncertain. Germline CDR1 reads MDHEN; CDR2 reads SYDVKM. The CDR3 sequence is 14 residues long. The V end was cut by 3 bases, the J end by 6 bases, with 11 bases between. The CDR3, as DNA: TGTGCCAGCAGTTTCGGCAGGCCCTCCGGGGAGCTGTTTTTT. Translated, it gives CASSFGRPSGELFF.

V usage is TRBV10-3 and J usage is TRBJ2-5; TRBD2 matches at 14 bases. V was clipped by 0 bases and J by 5 bases; unmatched bases: 14. From germline, CDR1 is ENHRY and CDR2 SYGVKD. The CDR3 has 20 amino acids. The CDR3 nucleotides are TGTGCCATCAGTGAGTCCTCGAAGTTCGGGACTAGCGGGAGAGGGGAGACCCAGTACTTC. Its translation is CAISESSKFGTSGRGETQYF.

This chain joins TRBV29-1 and TRBJ2-3, with D hard to call. The CDR3 runs to 12 residues. Trimming took off 0 bases at V and 6 bases at J, with 7 bases between the two ends. Germline V CDR1 and CDR2: SQVTM, ANQGSEA. The CDR3 coding sequence is TGCAGCGTTGAAGAGGTACGGGATACGCAGTATTTT. It is translated as CSVEEVRDTQYF.

The chain couples TRBV11-3 to TRBJ2-7, with D unclear. Germline V gene sequence: CDR1 SGHNT, CDR2 YENEEA. CDR3 length: 13 amino acids. V was clipped by 2 bases and J by 3 bases, with 8 bases between them. CDR3: CASSLNSYYEQYF. In nucleotides, the CDR3 is TGTGCCAGCAGCTTAAACAGCTACTACGAGCAGTACTTC.

The chain combines TRBV11-2 with TRBJ2-1, with 8 bases identical to TRBD2. The CDR3 consists of 14 residues. Germline loops: CDR1 SGHAT, CDR2 FQNNGV. V gave up 5 bases and J gave up 8 bases; unmatched junction bases: 8. CDR3 sequence: CASSPSGSIDEQFF. Here the CDR3 DNA reads TGTGCCAGCAGCCCCAGCGGGAGTATTGATGAGCAGTTCTTC. Filled out from reference TRBV11-2 and TRBJ2-1, the complete variable domain reads EAGVAQSPRYKIIEKRQSVAFWCNPISGHATLYWYQQILGQGPKLLIQFQNNGVVDDSQLPKDRFSAERLKGVDSTLKIQPAKLEDSAVYLCASSPSGSIDEQFFGPGTRLTVL.

This chain links TRBV3-1 (or the pseudogene TRBV3-2) with TRBJ1-4, with 7 positions matching TRBD1. Trimming removed 5 bases from V and 4 bases from J; junction bases left unmatched: 13. The CDR3 runs 17 residues. CDR1 LGHDT and CDR2 YNNKEL come from the germline V gene (reference sequence). CDR3 nucleotides: TGTGCCAGCAGCAGGACAGGCGGACTCATTTTTAATGAAAAACTGTTTTTT. This sequence encodes CASSRTGGLIFNEKLFF.